The sample holds many counts of the clone carrying this T cell receptor beta chain. This entry comes from a study of T-cell reconstitution after alpha-beta-depleted transplantation in children. Preparation of the TCRbeta library involved a method that used unique molecular identifiers. A single record per CDR3 protein comes from TCRdb applying MiXCR to the PCR reads. The sample holds roughly 200,000 distinct CDR3 sequences, around 7% seen once. The clonotype was recovered from a human donor who donated a stem cell graft to a child with Wiskott-Aldrich syndrome. This specimen consisted of PBMCs from the stem cell graft donor, obtained from the stem cell graft.

This chain's CDR3 is CASSSDRQILYEQYF. CDR3 coding DNA: TGTGCCAGCAGCTCTGACAGGCAAATCCTCTACGAGCAGTACTTC. The chain joins TRBV7-2 to TRBJ2-7; D possibly corresponds to TRBD1 (6 bases). The CDR3 is made up of 15 amino acids. Germline V gives CDR1 SGHTA, CDR2 FQGNSA. Between the trimmed V and J ends, which lost 4 bases and 3 bases, there was a span of 16 bases.